The present TCR beta chain was sequenced within a study of PD-1 blockade in classical Hodgkin lymphoma. In the study overall: Once every 2 weeks, patients received intravenous nivolumab at 3 mg/kg.

The time point is: cycle 4 day 1 (C4D1), after less than seven weeks of nivolumab. Patients all relapsed after autologous stem cell transplantation, and there was variation in brentuximab vedotin exposure. Data came from immunoSEQ multiplex PCR; TCRdb stores just in-frame clones and leaves some out. The data show over 15,000 clones, less than 85% seen once. Study outcomes and limitations: Why repertoires differed is undefined; disease activity or prior therapy possibly contributed. By C4D1, CD4+ diversity increased significantly, especially in complete responders. Before treatment, complete responders showed about the same diversity as newly diagnosed patients.

This clone was detected once. Its antigen is unknown. Trimming removed 8 bases from V and 6 bases from J, with 3 bases in between. The germline V gene has CDR1 MNHEY and CDR2 SMNVEV (reference sequence). This CDR3 has 9 amino acids. The material was peripheral blood mononuclear cells (PBMCs), obtained before the fourth cycle of nivolumab. The V and J genes are TRBV27 and TRBJ2-3; D is unresolved. This receptor was obtained from a human donor with classical Hodgkin lymphoma. CDR3 sequence: CASGDTQYF. The CDR3 DNA reads TGTGCCAGCGGGGATACGCAGTATTTT.